A single sample is the source of the 30 T cell receptor beta chains below, sequenced in a study of T cell responses to AZD1222 COVID-19 vaccine. Sequencing used immunoSEQ multiplex PCR; TCRdb keeps in-frame clones, though not all of them. This sample yields some 150,000 clones, of which approximately 90% are seen a single time; around 3.5% belongs to the top ten. The sample consisted of peripheral blood, taken on day 0 of AZD1222 vaccination. The receptors derive from an adult in good health.

V is TRBV4-1 and J is TRBJ2-5; D possibly matches TRBD1 or TRBD2 (5 bases each). There are 16 residues in the CDR3. The germline gives CDR1 MGHRA, CDR2 YSYEKL. V gave up 0 bases and J gave up 6 bases, with 17 bases separating them. The chain's CDR3 is CASSQDWGTDKKTQYF. DNA of the CDR3: TGCGCCAGCAGCCAAGACTGGGGGACGGACAAAAAGACCCAGTACTTC.

The rearrangement links TRBV18 to TRBJ2-7; 9 nucleotides line up with TRBD1. Trimming removed 3 bases from V and 2 bases from J; junction bases left unmatched: 5. CDR3 length equals 15 residues. Per germline, CDR1 KGHSH and CDR2 LQKENI. The CDR3 bases are TGTGCCAGCTCACCGGACAGGGGATCCCCCTACGAGCAGTACTTC. It specifies CASSPDRGSPYEQYF.

This clone occurred once. The rearrangement links TRBV4-1 to TRBJ2-1; TRBD2 matches at 9 bases. Unmatched junction bases numbered 11, after V lost 2 bases and J lost 3 bases. Germline V gene sequence: CDR1 MGHRA, CDR2 YSYEKL. CDR3 length equals 18 residues. The CDR3 coding sequence is TGCGCCAGCAGCCAATCGGCAGGCTCTAGCGGGAACTACAATGAGCAGTTCTTC. Translated, it gives CASSQSAGSSGNYNEQFF.

The V and J genes are TRBV7-3 and TRBJ2-3, with 7 bases identical to TRBD2. Germline V CDR1 and CDR2: SGHTA, FQGTGA. The CDR3 extends over 16 amino acids. V gave up 6 bases and J gave up 3 bases; unmatched junction bases: 12. This CDR3 is CASRAGESSLTDTQYF. CDR3 coding DNA: TGTGCCAGCAGGGCGGGAGAGTCGAGTTTGACAGATACGCAGTATTTT. Filled out from reference TRBV7-3 and TRBJ2-3, the complete variable domain reads GAGVSQTPSNKVTEKGKYVELRCDPISGHTALYWYRQSLGQGPEFLIYFQGTGAADDSGLPNDRFFAVRPEGSVSTLKIQRTERGDSAVYLCASRAGESSLTDTQYFGPGTRLTVL.

The V gene is TRBV5-5, the J gene TRBJ2-2, with D possibly TRBD1 on 6 matching bases. The CDR3 has 16 amino acids. V dropped 5 bases and J dropped 4 bases, with 18 bases sitting between them. Looked up from germline, CDR1 is SGHKS and CDR2 is YYEKEE (reference sequence). For the CDR3, the DNA is TGTGCCAGCAGGACCGGGACACGGATCTTCACCGGGGAGCTGTTTTTT. Protein product: CASRTGTRIFTGELFF.

J is TRBJ1-2 and V is TRBV12-3 or TRBV12-4; unclear D gene. The CDR3 spans 12 residues. With 6 bases removed from V and 4 bases from J, the gap between germline ends came to 9 bases. CDR3 nucleotides: TGTGCCAGCAGCCAGACCAGCTATGGCTACACCTTC. This sequence encodes CASSQTSYGYTF.

The chain has TRBV27 and TRBJ1-2; no reliable D call. The V gene lost 5 bases and the J gene lost 0 bases, with 16 bases spanning the gap. Germline assignment: CDR1 MNHEY and CDR2 SMNVEV (reference sequence). The CDR3 is made up of 16 amino acids. The CDR3 reads CASSPSWRSPNYGYTF. In DNA form, the CDR3 reads TGTGCCAGCAGTCCCTCCTGGCGATCCCCTAACTATGGCTACACCTTC.

This chain uses TRBV19 with TRBJ2-3; D gene uncertain. Trimming took off 5 bases at V and 0 bases at J, with 18 bases between the two ends. The CDR3 runs 17 residues. The germline gives CDR1 LNHDA, CDR2 SQIVND (reference sequence). The CDR3 DNA reads TGTGCCAGTAGTTTTAACCTCCAGGCCTCTAGCACAGATACGCAGTATTTT. Amino acid sequence: CASSFNLQASSTDTQYF. The whole variable domain, remainder taken from reference TRBV19 and TRBJ2-3, is DGGITQSPKYLFRKEGQNVTLSCEQNLNHDAMYWYRQDPGQGLRLIYYSQIVNDFQKGDIAEGYSVSREKKESFPLTVTSAQKNPTAFYLCASSFNLQASSTDTQYFGPGTRLTVL.

The chain joins TRBV5-1 to TRBJ2-7; D gene unclear. Germline values: CDR1 SGHRS, CDR2 YFSETQ. The CDR3 has 15 residues. Trimming pared 0 bases from V and 2 bases from J, leaving 12 bases between. CDR3 sequence reads: CASSLVRWETYEQYF. CDR3 in DNA: TGCGCCAGCAGCTTGGTCAGATGGGAAACCTACGAGCAGTACTTC.

The chain employs TRBV6-5 and TRBJ1-2; TRBD1 matches at 7 bases. CDR1 is MNHEY and CDR2 is SVGAGI in the germline V gene. This CDR3 comprises 15 residues. V was pared by 0 bases and J by 3 bases, with 4 bases of the junction left unmatched. CDR3 DNA: TGTGCCAGCAGTTACTCACCCGGGACAGACTATGGCTACACCTTC. Encoded protein: CASSYSPGTDYGYTF.

J is TRBJ1-1 and V is TRBV18; no clear D gene. V gave up 5 bases and J gave up 1 base, with 14 bases separating them. CDR3 size: 15 residues. CDR1 is KGHSH and CDR2 is LQKENI in the germline V gene. The chain's CDR3 is CASSFSTMRNTEAFF. In nucleotides, the CDR3 is TGTGCCAGCTCATTCTCGACGATGCGGAACACTGAAGCTTTCTTT. The full variable domain, its missing parts supplied by reference TRBV18 and TRBJ1-1, is NAGVMQNPRHLVRRRGQEARLRCSPMKGHSHVYWYRQLPEEGLKFMVYLQKENIIDESGMPKERFSAEFPKEGPSILRIQQVVRGDSAAYFCASSFSTMRNTEAFFGQGTRLTVV.

In DNA, the CDR3 is TGTGCCAGCAAGGGTCCTAGCGGGAGAGGGGGGGATGGAAACATTCAGTACTTC. Translation: CASKGPSGRGGDGNIQYF. The chain has TRBV2 and TRBJ2-4, with TRBD2 identical over 10 bases. V shed 7 bases and J 6 bases; nucleotides not matched to a gene: 18. Germline CDR1 and CDR2: SNHLY and FYNNEI. The CDR3 spans 18 residues.

This clone was counted between two and nine times. V and J are TRBV6-1 and TRBJ1-5; possibly TRBD1 for D (5 bases). V was cut by 2 bases and J by 1 base, with 6 bases left in between. Germline CDR1 reads MNHNS; CDR2 reads SASEGT. The CDR3 totals 14 residues. CDR3 nucleotide sequence: TGTGCCAGCAGTGAATCAGGGAGCAATCAGCCCCAGCATTTT. Its translation: CASSESGSNQPQHF.

This clone was detected once. The V gene is TRBV5-1, the J gene TRBJ1-3; D uncertain. CDR1 is SGHRS and CDR2 is YFSETQ in the germline V gene. The CDR3 runs to 14 residues. Deletions cut 4 bases from V and 0 bases from J, with 8 bases between. In nucleotides, the CDR3 is TGCGCCAGCAGCATAGAGGGCTCTGGAAACACCATATATTTT. This gives the protein CASSIEGSGNTIYF. The variable domain in full, with the rest retrieved from reference TRBV5-1 and TRBJ1-3, is KAGVTQTPRYLIKTRGQQVTLSCSPISGHRSVSWYQQTPGQGLQFLFEYFSETQRNKGNFPGRFSGRQFSNSRSEMNVSTLELGDSALYLCASSIEGSGNTIYFGEGSWLTVV.

Worth noting for this clone: At the DNA level, this CDR3 is encoded by other sequences in the same sample as well. The chain links TRBV6-2 or TRBV6-3 to TRBJ1-1; D is undetermined. CDR1 and CDR2 (germline): MNHEY, SVGEGT. This CDR3 is built from 14 residues. V dropped 0 bases and J dropped 4 bases, with 9 bases sitting between them. The CDR3, as DNA: TGTGCCAGCAGTTACTCTTCACCCAGCACTGAAGCTTTCTTT. It yields the protein CASSYSSPSTEAFF.

The chain recombines TRBV5-4 with TRBJ1-2; weak D call: TRBD1 (6 bases). The germline CDR1 and CDR2 sequences are SGHNT and YYREEE (reference sequence). The ends were cut back, 4 bases at V and 6 bases at J, with 19 bases in the middle. The CDR3 has 15 amino acids. CDR3 region: CASSPFQGPKDGYTF. The CDR3, as DNA: TGTGCCAGCAGCCCCTTCCAGGGGCCGAAGGATGGCTACACCTTC.

The rearrangement links TRBV3-1 (or the pseudogene TRBV3-2) to TRBJ1-5; no definite D call. The germline V and J ends were trimmed by 5 bases and 0 bases, with 11 bases remaining between them. CDR1 and CDR2 from the germline V gene are LGHDT and YNNKEL (reference sequence). The CDR3 is 15 residues long. The CDR3 DNA reads TGTGCCAGCAGCACCAATCCGGGTAGCAATCAGCCCCAGCATTTT. This codes for CASSTNPGSNQPQHF.

This chain links TRBV19 with TRBJ2-7; TRBD1 agrees at 12 bases. The germline gives CDR1 LNHDA, CDR2 SQIVND (reference sequence). J was trimmed by 2 bases and V by 5 bases; bases with no gene match: 4. The CDR3 extends over 15 amino acids. The CDR3 here is CASSARDRGPYEQYF. CDR3 nucleotide sequence: TGTGCCAGTAGTGCCCGGGACAGGGGGCCCTACGAGCAGTACTTC. Using reference TRBV19 and TRBJ2-7 for the parts outside the CDR3, the full variable domain is DGGITQSPKYLFRKEGQNVTLSCEQNLNHDAMYWYRQDPGQGLRLIYYSQIVNDFQKGDIAEGYSVSREKKESFPLTVTSAQKNPTAFYLCASSARDRGPYEQYFGPGTRLTVT.

V gene TRBV7-2 combines with J gene TRBJ2-7; 8 bases align to TRBD2. Germline CDR1 and CDR2: SGHTA and FQGNSA. The CDR3 is made up of 15 amino acids. The J segment lost 2 bases and the V segment lost 5 bases, leaving 8 bases of the junction unmatched. Written as DNA, the CDR3 is TGTGCCAGCAGCCCCCGGGGGGGAGGAACCTACGAGCAGTACTTC. Its translation: CASSPRGGGTYEQYF.

The rearrangement uses TRBV3-1 (or the pseudogene TRBV3-2) and TRBJ2-5; 9 nucleotides match TRBD1. This CDR3 spans 20 amino acids. Germline values: CDR1 LGHDT, CDR2 YNNKEL (reference sequence). Trimming removed 0 bases from V and 5 bases from J; junction bases left unmatched: 19. The DNA for the CDR3 is TGTGCCAGCAGCCAAGATGGGTTCTTGGGACAGGGAAGCGACGTCGAGACCCAGTACTTC. This gives the protein CASSQDGFLGQGSDVETQYF.

The chain couples TRBV12-3 or TRBV12-4 to TRBJ1-5; the D is unclear. This CDR3 spans 12 amino acids. V lost 3 bases to trimming and J lost 6 bases, with 6 bases between them. This chain's CDR3 is CASSFPRQPQHF. In DNA, the CDR3 is TGTGCCAGCAGTTTTCCCCGTCAGCCCCAGCATTTT.

This clone was seen more than once but under ten times. The rearrangement uses TRBV7-8 and TRBJ2-2; D is undetermined. Germline CDR1 is SGHVS and CDR2 is FQNEAQ. The ends were cut back, 1 base at V and 4 bases at J, with 10 bases in the middle. The CDR3 is 15 residues long. CDR3 in amino acids: CASSLERFFTGELFF. The CDR3 nucleotides read TGTGCCAGCAGCTTAGAACGGTTTTTCACCGGGGAGCTGTTTTTT.

The chain uses TRBV3-1 (or the pseudogene TRBV3-2) and TRBJ2-5; 9 nucleotides match TRBD2. The CDR3 consists of 18 residues. Germline V gene lookup returns CDR1 LGHDT and CDR2 YNNKEL (reference sequence). V shed 6 bases, J shed 0 bases, and the junction held 14 bases outside the gene matches. CDR3 sequence reads: CASRLPTRSGRYQETQYF. CDR3 nucleotide sequence: TGTGCCAGCAGGCTGCCCACTAGGAGCGGGAGGTACCAAGAGACCCAGTACTTC.

The genes are TRBV7-2 and TRBJ2-2; 10 nucleotides align to TRBD2. The CDR3 contains 14 residues. Germline V gives CDR1 SGHTA, CDR2 FQGNSA. The junction had 4 bases not matched to a gene; V was cut back by 4 bases and J by 8 bases. CDR3 loop: CASSSGLAVGELFF. DNA for the CDR3: TGTGCCAGCAGCTCCGGACTAGCGGTGGGGGAGCTGTTTTTT.

The rearrangement links TRBV5-4 to TRBJ2-5; weak D call: TRBD2 (8 bases). The CDR3 spans 15 residues. The V and J ends lost 4 bases and 4 bases respectively, with 17 bases between them. Germline CDR1 is SGHNT and CDR2 is YYREEE (reference sequence). The CDR3 DNA is TGTGCCAGCAGCATAGGACTAGCAGGGGGAGAGACCCAGTACTTC. Amino acid sequence: CASSIGLAGGETQYF.

This clone was counted a single time. The CDR3 coding sequence is TGTGCCAGCACCCCACCCGGCGGAGCCTACGAGCAGTACTTC. Protein product: CASTPPGGAYEQYF. The chain uses TRBV6-5 and TRBJ2-7; D uncertain. V dropped 7 bases and J dropped 2 bases, with 15 bases sitting between them. The CDR3 is 14 residues long. Germline CDR1 and CDR2: MNHEY and SVGAGI.

The J gene is TRBJ1-6, the V gene TRBV19; possibly TRBD1 for D (5 bases). Trimming removed 3 bases from V and 9 bases from J, with 9 bases in between. The CDR3 contains 13 residues. Per the germline V gene, CDR1 is LNHDA and CDR2 is SQIVND (reference sequence). In DNA, the CDR3 is TGTGCCAGTAGTATCTCGGGGGGTTCACCCCTCCACTTT. Residues: CASSISGGSPLHF.

This clone was picked up one time. V is TRBV19 and J is TRBJ1-2, with D possibly being TRBD1 (5 bases). Trimming removed 5 bases at V and 4 bases at J, with 17 bases between. Germline V gene lookup returns CDR1 LNHDA and CDR2 SQIVND (reference sequence). There are 15 residues in the CDR3. In DNA form, the CDR3 reads TGTGCCAGTAGTCCAAACTGGGCGACAGTCTATGGCTACACCTTC. This gives the protein CASSPNWATVYGYTF.

This clone has only a few counts. The V and J genes are TRBV6-5 and TRBJ1-1; unclear D gene. CDR1 is MNHEY, CDR2 SVGAGI, per germline. V was pared by 5 bases and J by 3 bases, with 7 bases between. The CDR3 has 12 amino acids. The CDR3 protein is CASSRGDTEAFF. The CDR3 nucleotides are TGTGCCAGCAGTAGAGGAGACACTGAAGCTTTCTTT.

J is TRBJ1-4 and V is TRBV9; 7 nucleotides match TRBD1. The CDR3 totals 11 residues. The V segment lost 3 bases and the J segment 11 bases; nucleotides outside the gene matches: 1. Germline CDR1 SGDLS, CDR2 YYNGEE. This chain's CDR3 is CASSEGQKLFF. The DNA for the CDR3 is TGTGCCAGCAGCGAGGGACAGAAACTGTTTTTT.